The rows below give T cell receptor beta chains drawn from one sample of a study of blood T cell repertoires in COVID-19. TCRdb keeps only in-frame clones here, not all; method: immunoSEQ multiplex PCR. The sample has tens of thousands of clones; about nine tenths are singletons. The sample taken for sequencing was peripheral blood. The receptors here all came from a man over 45 with active or convalescent COVID-19. The CDR3 runs from the conserved cysteine through the conserved F or W. The D gene is left open where the match is weak. Clone size is given for some rows only: seen once, a few or many times, or a class if the clone is expanded.

v_call: TRBV2; d_call: TRBD1; clone_size: few; j_call: TRBJ1-5; cdr3_nt: TGTGCCAGCCATGGTATAGGGGGCAGCAATCAGCCCCAGCATTTT; cdr3_aa: CASHGIGGSNQPQHF
v_call: TRBV24-1; d_call: .; clone_size: .; j_call: TRBJ2-3; cdr3_nt: TGTGCCACCAGTGAAGGGACTGAGGGGACAGATACGCAGTATTTT; cdr3_aa: CATSEGTEGTDTQYF
v_call: TRBV6-1; d_call: TRBD2; clone_size: .; j_call: TRBJ2-3; cdr3_nt: TGTGCCAGCAGTGAATACCCCAGCGGGGGCACAGATACGCAGTATTTT; cdr3_aa: CASSEYPSGGTDTQYF
v_call: TRBV11-3; d_call: TRBD2; clone_size: .; j_call: TRBJ2-3; cdr3_nt: TGTGCCAGCAGCAAAAGTAGCGGGGGGGGCACAGATACGCAGTATTTT; cdr3_aa: CASSKSSGGGTDTQYF
v_call: TRBV12-5; d_call: .; clone_size: .; j_call: TRBJ2-5; cdr3_nt: TGTGCTAGTGGTTTGGTAAGGGGGTTAAAGGAGACCCAGTACTTC; cdr3_aa: CASGLVRGLKETQYF
v_call: TRBV2; d_call: TRBD1; clone_size: .; j_call: TRBJ1-1; cdr3_nt: TGTGCCAGCAGCGCAGACAGGGGCACTGAAGCTTTCTTT; cdr3_aa: CASSADRGTEAFF
v_call: TRBV7-9; d_call: TRBD1; clone_size: .; j_call: TRBJ2-1; cdr3_nt: TGTGCCAGCAGCCCGGCTGCACAGGGGGCGCTGGGTGAGCAGTTCTTC; cdr3_aa: CASSPAAQGALGEQFF
v_call: TRBV3-1/TRBV3-2; d_call: .; clone_size: .; j_call: TRBJ2-5; cdr3_nt: TGTGCCAGCAGCCATCTACGGGGAGGAGAGACCCAGTACTTC; cdr3_aa: CASSHLRGGETQYF
v_call: TRBV12-5; d_call: TRBD1; clone_size: .; j_call: TRBJ2-3; cdr3_nt: TGTGCTAGTGCGCGGACAGGACAGGGTTCTTTGACGCAGTATTTT; cdr3_aa: CASARTGQGSLTQYF
v_call: TRBV19; d_call: .; clone_size: .; j_call: TRBJ1-1; cdr3_nt: TGTGCCAGTAGTCAGGCAGGGAGGCCCAACACTGAAGCTTTCTTT; cdr3_aa: CASSQAGRPNTEAFF
v_call: TRBV20-1; d_call: .; clone_size: .; j_call: TRBJ2-5; cdr3_nt: TGCAGTGCTAGTAGTTTGGGGGCGGTTCATCAAGAGACCCAGTACTTC; cdr3_aa: CSASSLGAVHQETQYF
v_call: TRBV18; d_call: .; clone_size: .; j_call: TRBJ1-6; cdr3_nt: TGTGCCAGCTCGCCTAGGCAGTCGGATTCACCCCTCCACTTT; cdr3_aa: CASSPRQSDSPLHF
v_call: TRBV7-8; d_call: TRBD1; clone_size: .; j_call: TRBJ2-4; cdr3_nt: TGTGCCAGCAGCTTACCGACAGGGGAGGCAAACATTCAGTACTTC; cdr3_aa: CASSLPTGEANIQYF
v_call: TRBV19; d_call: .; clone_size: .; j_call: TRBJ1-2; cdr3_nt: TGTGCCAGCAGTCGGGGAGCCAAGGCGGACTATGGCTACACCTTC; cdr3_aa: CASSRGAKADYGYTF
v_call: TRBV6-5; d_call: TRBD1; clone_size: .; j_call: TRBJ1-1; cdr3_nt: TGTGCCAGCAGAACGACAGGGACGAACACTGAAGCTTTCTTT; cdr3_aa: CASRTTGTNTEAFF
v_call: TRBV18; d_call: .; clone_size: .; j_call: TRBJ1-5; cdr3_nt: TGTGCCAGCTCACCCGTGGGCCAGCAGCCCCAGCATTTT; cdr3_aa: CASSPVGQQPQHF
v_call: TRBV4-3; d_call: .; clone_size: once; j_call: TRBJ1-5; cdr3_nt: TGCGCCAGCAGCCAAGGAGGGGGGGCGGGTCAGCCCCAGCATTTT; cdr3_aa: CASSQGGGAGQPQHF
v_call: TRBV5-4; d_call: .; clone_size: .; j_call: TRBJ1-1; cdr3_nt: TGTGCCAGCAGCGATCCGGACAGACAGAACACTGAAGCTTTCTTT; cdr3_aa: CASSDPDRQNTEAFF
v_call: TRBV7-2; d_call: TRBD1; clone_size: once; j_call: TRBJ1-1; cdr3_nt: TGTGCCAGCAGCTTAGAGACAGGGATGCCTGAAGCTTTCTTT; cdr3_aa: CASSLETGMPEAFF
v_call: TRBV19; d_call: .; clone_size: once; j_call: TRBJ1-2; cdr3_nt: TGTGCCAGTAGAACCGGGACACAACACTATGGCTACACCTTC; cdr3_aa: CASRTGTQHYGYTF
v_call: TRBV29-1; d_call: .; clone_size: .; j_call: TRBJ1-1; cdr3_nt: TGCAGCGTTGAAGTTTGGGGACGGGACTTTGGAGCTTTCTTT; cdr3_aa: CSVEVWGRDFGAFF
v_call: TRBV29-1; d_call: TRBD1; clone_size: .; j_call: TRBJ2-3; cdr3_nt: TGCAGCGTCCAGGACAGGACCCTTAGCACAGATACGCAGTATTTT; cdr3_aa: CSVQDRTLSTDTQYF
v_call: TRBV24-1; d_call: TRBD2; clone_size: once; j_call: TRBJ2-5; cdr3_nt: TGTGCCACCAGTGATCCCATACTAGCGTCGGAGACCCAGTACTTC; cdr3_aa: CATSDPILASETQYF
v_call: TRBV5-1; d_call: TRBD2; clone_size: many; j_call: TRBJ2-7; cdr3_nt: TGCGCCAGCAGCTTGCTAGCGGGAGGGAACTACGAGCAGTACTTC; cdr3_aa: CASSLLAGGNYEQYF
v_call: TRBV7-2; d_call: TRBD2; clone_size: .; j_call: TRBJ2-3; cdr3_nt: TGTGCCAGCAGCTCAAGGACTAGCGTTACAGATACGCAGTATTTT; cdr3_aa: CASSSRTSVTDTQYF
v_call: TRBV10-3; d_call: TRBD1; clone_size: .; j_call: TRBJ1-2; cdr3_nt: TGTGCCATCAGTCCGGGACAGGGTGGGGGCTACACCTTC; cdr3_aa: CAISPGQGGGYTF
v_call: TRBV2; d_call: .; clone_size: .; j_call: TRBJ1-1; cdr3_nt: TGTGCCAGCAGTGGTTACAGAAACACTGAAGCTTTCTTT; cdr3_aa: CASSGYRNTEAFF
v_call: TRBV11-2; d_call: .; clone_size: .; j_call: TRBJ1-1; cdr3_nt: TGTGCCAGCAGCTTAGCGGCGTCTACAGGTCCTGAAGCTTTCTTT; cdr3_aa: CASSLAASTGPEAFF
v_call: TRBV18; d_call: TRBD2; clone_size: few; j_call: TRBJ2-3; cdr3_nt: TGTGCCAGCTCACCATACGGCGGGAGGGCCCAAGATACGCAGTATTTT; cdr3_aa: CASSPYGGRAQDTQYF
v_call: TRBV2; d_call: .; clone_size: many; j_call: TRBJ1-6; cdr3_nt: TGTGCCAGCAGCGATGGCCCAGGGTATAATTCACCCCTCCACTTT; cdr3_aa: CASSDGPGYNSPLHF